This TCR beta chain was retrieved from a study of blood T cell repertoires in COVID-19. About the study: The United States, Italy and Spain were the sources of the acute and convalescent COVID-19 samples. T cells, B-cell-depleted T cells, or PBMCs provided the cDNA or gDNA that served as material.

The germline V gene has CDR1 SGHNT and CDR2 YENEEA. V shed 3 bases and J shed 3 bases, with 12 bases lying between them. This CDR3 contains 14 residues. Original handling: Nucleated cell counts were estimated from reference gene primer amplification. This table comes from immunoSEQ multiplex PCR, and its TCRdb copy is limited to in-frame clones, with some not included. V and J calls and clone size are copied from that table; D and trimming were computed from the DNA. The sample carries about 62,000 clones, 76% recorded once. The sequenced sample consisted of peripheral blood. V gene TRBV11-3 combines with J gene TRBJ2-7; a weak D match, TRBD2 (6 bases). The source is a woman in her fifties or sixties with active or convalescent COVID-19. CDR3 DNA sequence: TGTGCCAGCAGCTTGACGGGGGTATACTACGAGCAGTACTTC. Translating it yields CASSLTGVYYEQYF.